The entry that follows covers one TCR beta chain sequence. Its antigen is not known. Collection occurred without any documented infections or immune events in donors. The junction had 9 bases not matched to a gene; V was cut back by 3 bases and J by 2 bases. CDR1 and CDR2 from the germline V gene are SGHVS and FQNEAQ. There are 17 residues in the CDR3. This sample is drawn from a study of identifying expanded T cells in peripheral blood. General observations from the study: Two-week clone count variance significantly increased as total template count grew. Differentially abundant clones: around 1.2 between replicates, approximately 15 at roughly 15 days, around 19 at four.

Libraries were prepared by immunoSEQ multiplex PCR; TCRdb keeps only in-frame clonotypes and omits some of them. The sample consists of roughly 75,000 clones, 90% of them appearing once. The sequence came from a person aged 18 to 75 in good health. The sequenced sample consisted of blood. This sequence joins TRBV7-8 and TRBJ1-4; 7 bases are a match to TRBD1. The chain's CDR3 is CASSFGKQTGTNEKLFF. The CDR3 nucleotides are TGTGCCAGCAGCTTCGGGAAACAGACAGGGACTAATGAAAAACTGTTTTTT.